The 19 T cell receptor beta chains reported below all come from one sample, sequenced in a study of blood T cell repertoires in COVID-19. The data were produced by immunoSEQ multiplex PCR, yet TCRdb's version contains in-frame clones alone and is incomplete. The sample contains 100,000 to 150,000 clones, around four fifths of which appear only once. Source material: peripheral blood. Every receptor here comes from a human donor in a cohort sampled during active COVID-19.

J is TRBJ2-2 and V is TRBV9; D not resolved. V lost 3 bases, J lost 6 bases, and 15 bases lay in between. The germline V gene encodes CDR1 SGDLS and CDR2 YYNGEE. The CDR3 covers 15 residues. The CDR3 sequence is CASSAFQEAAGELFF. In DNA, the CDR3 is TGTGCCAGCAGCGCCTTCCAAGAGGCCGCCGGGGAGCTGTTTTTT. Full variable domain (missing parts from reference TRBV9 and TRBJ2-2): DSGVTQTPKHLITATGQRVTLRCSPRSGDLSVYWYQQSLDQGLQFLIQYYNGEERAKGNILERFSAQQFPDLHSELNLSSLELGDSALYFCASSAFQEAAGELFFGEGSRLTVL.

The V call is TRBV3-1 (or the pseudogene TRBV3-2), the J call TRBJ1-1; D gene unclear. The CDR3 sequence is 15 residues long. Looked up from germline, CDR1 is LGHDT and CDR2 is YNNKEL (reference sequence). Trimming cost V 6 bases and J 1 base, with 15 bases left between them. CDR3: CASSRGPLGNTEAFF. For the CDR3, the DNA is TGTGCCAGCAGTCGAGGGCCTTTGGGGAACACTGAAGCTTTCTTT.

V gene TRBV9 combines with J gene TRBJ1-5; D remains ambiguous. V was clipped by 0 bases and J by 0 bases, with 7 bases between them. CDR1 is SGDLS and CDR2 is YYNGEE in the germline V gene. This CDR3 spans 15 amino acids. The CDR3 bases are TGTGCCAGCAGCGTAGATGTCTCTAGCAATCAGCCCCAGCATTTT. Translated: CASSVDVSSNQPQHF. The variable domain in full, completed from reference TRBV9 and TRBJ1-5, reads DSGVTQTPKHLITATGQRVTLRCSPRSGDLSVYWYQQSLDQGLQFLIQYYNGEERAKGNILERFSAQQFPDLHSELNLSSLELGDSALYFCASSVDVSSNQPQHFGDGTRLSIL.

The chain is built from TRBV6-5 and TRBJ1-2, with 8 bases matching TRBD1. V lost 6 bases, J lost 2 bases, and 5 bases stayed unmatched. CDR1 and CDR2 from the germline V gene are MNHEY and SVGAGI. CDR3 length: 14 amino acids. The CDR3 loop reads CASSGTGLNYGYTF. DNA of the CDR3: TGTGCCAGCAGCGGGACAGGATTAAACTATGGCTACACCTTC.

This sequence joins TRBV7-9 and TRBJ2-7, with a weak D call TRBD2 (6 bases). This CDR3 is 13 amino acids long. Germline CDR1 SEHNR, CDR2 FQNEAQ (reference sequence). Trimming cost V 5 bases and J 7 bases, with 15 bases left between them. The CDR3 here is CASSRRTGGEQYF. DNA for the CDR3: TGTGCCAGCAGCCGTAGGACTGGGGGGGAGCAGTACTTC.

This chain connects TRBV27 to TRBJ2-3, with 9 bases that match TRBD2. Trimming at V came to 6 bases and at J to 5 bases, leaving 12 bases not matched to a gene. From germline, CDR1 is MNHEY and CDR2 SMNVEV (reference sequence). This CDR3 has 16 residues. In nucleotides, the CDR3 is TGTGCCAGCAGCTTGGGCGGGGGGGCCTTAGGAGATACGCAGTATTTT. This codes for CASSLGGGALGDTQYF.

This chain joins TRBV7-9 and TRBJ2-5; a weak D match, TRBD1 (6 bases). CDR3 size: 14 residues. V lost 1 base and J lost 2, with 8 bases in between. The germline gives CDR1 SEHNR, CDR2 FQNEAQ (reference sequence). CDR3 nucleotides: TGTGCCAGCAGCTTAGGGACAGCGCAAGAGACCCAGTACTTC. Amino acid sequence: CASSLGTAQETQYF.

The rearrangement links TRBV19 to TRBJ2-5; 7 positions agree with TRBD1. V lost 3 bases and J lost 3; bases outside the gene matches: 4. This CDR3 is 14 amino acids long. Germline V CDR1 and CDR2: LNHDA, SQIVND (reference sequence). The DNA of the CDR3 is TGTGCCAGTAGTATGTCCACAGGGGAAGAGACCCAGTACTTC. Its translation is CASSMSTGEETQYF. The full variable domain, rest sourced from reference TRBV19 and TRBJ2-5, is DGGITQSPKYLFRKEGQNVTLSCEQNLNHDAMYWYRQDPGQGLRLIYYSQIVNDFQKGDIAEGYSVSREKKESFPLTVTSAQKNPTAFYLCASSMSTGEETQYFGPGTRLLVL.

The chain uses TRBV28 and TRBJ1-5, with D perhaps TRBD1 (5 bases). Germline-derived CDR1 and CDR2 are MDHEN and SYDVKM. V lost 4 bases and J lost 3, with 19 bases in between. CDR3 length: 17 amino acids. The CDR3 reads CASSSTPGYVYNQPQHF. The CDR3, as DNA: TGTGCCAGCAGTTCAACCCCAGGGTACGTTTACAATCAGCCCCAGCATTTT.

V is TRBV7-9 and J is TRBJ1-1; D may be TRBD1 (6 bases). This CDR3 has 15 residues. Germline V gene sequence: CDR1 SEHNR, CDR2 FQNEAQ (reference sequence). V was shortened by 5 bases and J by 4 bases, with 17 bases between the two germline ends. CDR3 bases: TGTGCCAGCAGCCCAGGACAGATCGGGGCCACTGAAGCTTTCTTT. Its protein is CASSPGQIGATEAFF. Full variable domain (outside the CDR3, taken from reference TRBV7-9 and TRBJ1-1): DTGVSQNPRHKITKRGQNVTFRCDPISEHNRLYWYRQTLGQGPEFLTYFQNEAQLEKSRLLSDRFSAERPKGSFSTLEIQRTEQGDSAMYLCASSPGQIGATEAFFGQGTRLTVV.

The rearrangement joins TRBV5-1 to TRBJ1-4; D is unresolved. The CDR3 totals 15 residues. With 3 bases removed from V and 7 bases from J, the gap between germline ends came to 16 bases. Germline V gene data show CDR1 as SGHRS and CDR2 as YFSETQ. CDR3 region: CASSSPETSSEKLFF. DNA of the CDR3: TGCGCCAGCAGCTCTCCCGAGACGTCTAGTGAAAAACTGTTTTTT.

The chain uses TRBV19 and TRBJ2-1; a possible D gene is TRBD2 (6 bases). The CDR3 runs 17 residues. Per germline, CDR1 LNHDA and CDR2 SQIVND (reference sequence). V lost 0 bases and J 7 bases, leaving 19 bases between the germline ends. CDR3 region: CASSIDPGGLGTNEQFF. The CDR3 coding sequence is TGTGCCAGTAGTATAGATCCAGGTGGGTTGGGGACTAATGAGCAGTTCTTC.

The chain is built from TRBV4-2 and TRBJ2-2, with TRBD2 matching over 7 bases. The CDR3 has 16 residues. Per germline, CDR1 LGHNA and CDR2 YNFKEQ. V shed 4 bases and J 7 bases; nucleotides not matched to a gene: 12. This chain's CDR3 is CASSLRLGGPGGELFF. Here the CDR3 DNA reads TGTGCCAGCAGCCTGCGCTTGGGAGGGCCGGGCGGGGAGCTGTTTTTT.

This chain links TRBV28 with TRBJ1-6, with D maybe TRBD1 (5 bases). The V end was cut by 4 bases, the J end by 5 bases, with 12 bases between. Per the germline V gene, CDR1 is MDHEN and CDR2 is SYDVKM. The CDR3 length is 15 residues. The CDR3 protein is CASSSSTADNSPLHF. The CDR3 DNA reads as TGTGCCAGCAGTTCCTCGACAGCAGATAATTCACCCCTCCACTTT.

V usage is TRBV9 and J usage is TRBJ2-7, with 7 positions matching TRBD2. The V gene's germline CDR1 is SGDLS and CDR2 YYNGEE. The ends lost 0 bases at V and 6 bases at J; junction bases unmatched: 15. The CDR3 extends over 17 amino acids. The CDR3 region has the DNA TGTGCCAGCAGCGTAGAGGCCGGGGGGAGGGCTTCCGGCGAGCAGTACTTC. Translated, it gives CASSVEAGGRASGEQYF.

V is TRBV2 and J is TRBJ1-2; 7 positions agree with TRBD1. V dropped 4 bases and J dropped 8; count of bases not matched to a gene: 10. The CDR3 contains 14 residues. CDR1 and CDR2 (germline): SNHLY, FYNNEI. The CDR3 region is CASSVLRGVEGYTF. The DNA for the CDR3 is TGTGCCAGCAGTGTTCTCAGGGGGGTAGAGGGCTACACCTTC.

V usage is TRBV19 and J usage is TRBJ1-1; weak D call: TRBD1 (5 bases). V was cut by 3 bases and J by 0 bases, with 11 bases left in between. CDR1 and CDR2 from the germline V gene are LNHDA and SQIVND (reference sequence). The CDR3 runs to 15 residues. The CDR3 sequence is CASSMGGTVNTEAFF. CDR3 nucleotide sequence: TGTGCCAGTAGTATGGGAGGGACGGTGAACACTGAAGCTTTCTTT.

Written as DNA, the CDR3 is TGCAGCGTAACCTTAACACGAACAGGGGCCGGAGGCTACACCTTC. Amino acids: CSVTLTRTGAGGYTF. The chain is built from TRBV29-1 and TRBJ1-2, with TRBD1 matching 7 bases. The CDR3 covers 15 residues. J gave up 8 bases and V 6 bases, and 18 bases lay outside the gene matches. Germline V gene data show CDR1 as SQVTM and CDR2 as ANQGSEA. The full variable domain, completed using reference TRBV29-1 and TRBJ1-2, is SAVISQKPSRDICQRGTSLTIQCQVDSQVTMMFWYRQQPGQSLTLIATANQGSEATYESGFVIDKFPISRPNLTFSTLTVSNMSPEDSSIYLCSVTLTRTGAGGYTFGSGTRLTVV.

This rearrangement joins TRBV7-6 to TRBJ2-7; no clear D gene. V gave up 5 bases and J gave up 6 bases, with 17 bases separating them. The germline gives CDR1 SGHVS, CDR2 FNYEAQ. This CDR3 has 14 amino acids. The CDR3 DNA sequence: TGTGCCAGCAGCGGCACTGACGGTACGGGCGAGCAGTACTTC. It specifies CASSGTDGTGEQYF. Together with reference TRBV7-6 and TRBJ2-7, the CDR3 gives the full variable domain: GAGVSQSPRYKVTKRGQDVALRCDPISGHVSLYWYRQALGQGPEFLTYFNYEAQQDKSGLPNDRFSAERPEGSISTLTIQRTEQRDSAMYRCASSGTDGTGEQYFGPGTRLTVT.